The subject of this entry is one TCR beta chain. The table lists this clonotype with a few counts. It lacks a known antigen. No much larger clone is present one base from it, and per-base qualities are unavailable. These data originate in a study of identical twins (dated by TCRdb to 2016 to 2018). Study-wide context: To test whether fetal clonotypes persist, the study used deep sequencing on TCR alpha and beta repertoires from monozygotic twins, unrelated adults of various ages, and cord blood. Replicate twin experiments were performed at different times using different library preparation protocols to rule out contamination.

Every donor was a healthy Caucasian. Three unrelated non-twin adults were additionally sequenced: a male aged 18 to 29, a male aged 50 to 60 and a female aged 50 to 60. Miltenyi CD45RO+ enrichment and human naive T-cell isolation kits were used to isolate memory (CD45RO+) and naive T cells from PBMC. What the authors observed across the whole study: Fewer insertions were carried by abundant cord blood beta clonotypes; a weaker similar trend was observed in young adult naive repertoires, while no such trend was observed in memory repertoires. In monozygotic twins, recombination models systematically underestimated out-of-frame TCR alpha sharing, but the models matched the sharing seen between unrelated individuals. Compared with coincidental sharing between unrelated individuals, out-of-frame TCR alpha sequences shared between twins showed an excess of sequences with low generation probability. In beta out-of-frame sequences, excess twin sharing was weaker, because having fewer shared sequences lowered the signal-to-noise ratio. Because the same donors could not be followed over many years, conclusions were based on cross-sectional statistical analysis. Zero-insertion analyses could be partly confounded by invariant T cells such as MAIT and iNKT, though diverse VJ usage argued against such confounding for most clonotypes.

The germline V gene supplies CDR1 KGHDR and CDR2 SFDVKD. From the cysteine up to the phenylalanine, the CDR3 has a length of 16 residues. Only the CDR3 portion is preserved as DNA: 48 bases, with reading frame beginning at the first base. V has 2 bases trimmed and J has 5 bases trimmed; junction bases matching no gene number 8. Libraries came from 5' RACE. TCRdb lists the instrument as Illumina HiSeq 2000. Template switching added a universal primer binding site, and the final cDNA carried a unique molecular identifier that allowed TCR cDNA molecules to be counted accurately. First-strand cDNA for TCR alpha and beta chains was synthesized from specific primers in the conserved constant-segment region. To control for contamination, each cDNA library was double barcoded with a SMART-Mk sample barcode plus Illumina barcodes. Two successive PCR steps introduced TruSeq adapter sequences along with Illumina sample barcodes. The TCR alpha and beta cDNA libraries were sequenced on the Illumina HiSeq platform using custom primers. Regarding the original processing steps: Unique molecular identifiers were extracted from raw reads with MiGEC, and CDR3 positions were determined with MiXCR. For each individual, recombination models were inferred using an EM algorithm with the repgenHMM and IGoR tools. Shared clonotype analysis was performed with the tcR package in R, normalizing sharing by the product of cloneset sizes. To study raw recombination without the effects of thymic and clonal selection, out-of-frame nonproductive sequences were analyzed. TCRdb reprocessing: public reads trimmed at Q25 with fastp, clones called with MiXCR, in-frame beta chains kept. Duplicate CDR3 protein sequences are folded into a single record with the most common DNA and genes. In this record, the V and J calls reflect TCRdb's handling and not the investigators' own analysis. Within this sample are some 710,000 distinct CDR3 sequences, with roughly 6.2% of them counted one time only. 1.5% to 2% of the sample is held by the ten biggest clonotypes.

The V gene is TRBV24-1 and the J gene is TRBJ1-5, and 7 junction bases match TRBD1. Sample: naive T cells sorted from blood. In light of the paper, this sample's cell subset or site label describes: cells isolated with a human naive T-cell isolation kit. The sequence was collected from a man between 18 and 29 years old in good health. Read as DNA, the sequence is TGTGCCACCAGTGATTGGAGGGGGCCTGGCGATCAGCCCCAGCATTTT. This translates into CATSDWRGPGDQPQHF.